A single sample is the source of the 27 T cell receptor beta chains below, sequenced in a study of T cells in Graves' hyperthyroidism and ophthalmopathy. TCR beta CDR3 region amplification was performed from RNA transcripts. The HTBI set primed first-round TCR CDR3 RT-PCR. A single record per CDR3 protein comes from TCRdb applying MiXCR to the multiplex PCR reads. The table has roughly 570,000 distinct CDR3 sequences, around 46% seen once. Specimen: peripheral blood or thyroid tissue (not recorded which). The receptor set was obtained from an adult woman with Graves' disease, either hyperthyroidism or ophthalmopathy (not recorded which).

In regard to this clonotype: One junction end does not reproduce the germline sequence, and a read error may be involved. V usage is TRBV7-9 and J usage is TRBJ2-7, with D tentatively TRBD1 (5 bases). Germline lookup yields CDR1 SEHNR and CDR2 FQNEAQ (reference sequence). The CDR3 contains 15 residues. The DNA of the CDR3 is TGCGCCAGCAGCTTCCTAGGACAAGGGTCCTACGAGCAGTACTTC. It is translated as CASSFLGQGSYEQYF.

This clonotype was found many times. This chain joins TRBV5-6 and TRBJ1-2, with TRBD1 as a possible D gene (5 bases). The CDR3 sequence is 13 residues long. The ends were cut back, 5 bases at V and 2 bases at J, with 10 bases in the middle. The V gene's germline CDR1 is SGHDT and CDR2 YYEEEE. CDR3 sequence reads: CASRLTENYGYTF. The CDR3 coding sequence is TGTGCCAGCAGACTGACAGAAAACTATGGCTACACCTTC.

This clonotype has a handful of counts. The chain couples TRBV30 to TRBJ2-6; D uncertain. V dropped 3 bases and J dropped 1 base, with 4 bases sitting between them. Germline assignment: CDR1 GTSNPN and CDR2 SVGIG (reference sequence). The CDR3 spans 13 residues. As DNA, the CDR3 is TGTGCCTGGAGGTGGTCTGGGGCCAACGTCCTGACTTTC. It yields the protein CAWRWSGANVLTF.

This clonotype occurred a few times. The chain recombines TRBV18 with TRBJ2-7, with 7 positions matching TRBD1. Germline V CDR1 and CDR2: KGHSH, LQKENI. V dropped 0 bases and J dropped 5; count of bases not matched to a gene: 4. The CDR3 extends over 14 amino acids. Written as DNA, the CDR3 is TGTGCCAGCTCACCACCGACAGGGTGGAACGAGCAGTACTTC. This translates into CASSPPTGWNEQYF.

This clonotype was recorded many times. V usage is TRBV7-2 and J usage is TRBJ1-5; no definite D call. V lost 4 bases, J lost 0 bases, and 10 bases lay in between. Germline lookup yields CDR1 SGHTA and CDR2 FQGNSA. The CDR3 spans 15 residues. The CDR3 loop reads CASSSQSNSNQPQHF. In DNA form, the CDR3 reads TGTGCCAGCAGCTCCCAGAGTAATAGCAATCAGCCCCAGCATTTT.

This chain links TRBV10-3 with TRBJ2-7; D is ambiguous. This CDR3 has 14 residues. Germline V gene data show CDR1 as ENHRY and CDR2 as SYGVKD. Between the trimmed V and J ends, which lost 4 bases and 2 bases, there was a span of 12 bases. The CDR3 loop reads CAISVERSAYEQYF. CDR3 DNA sequence: TGTGCCATCAGTGTCGAGAGGTCGGCCTACGAGCAGTACTTC.

The chain joins TRBV5-5 to TRBJ1-5, with 9 bases aligning to TRBD1. The V gene's germline CDR1 is SGHKS and CDR2 YYEKEE (reference sequence). The CDR3 runs 14 residues. V shed 7 bases and J 6 bases; nucleotides not matched to a gene: 8. In DNA form, the CDR3 reads TGTGCCAGCTCAACCGGGACAGGGCTTCAGCCCCAGCATTTT. Translating gives CASSTGTGLQPQHF.

This clonotype was found many times. The rearrangement links TRBV10-3 to TRBJ2-7; 8 bases map to TRBD1. This CDR3 has 15 residues. The V gene end was trimmed by 6 bases and the J gene end by 0 bases; junction bases not matched to a gene: 7. Germline V lookup: CDR1 ENHRY, CDR2 SYGVKD. Here the CDR3 reads CAIRVGQASSYEQYF. CDR3 bases: TGTGCCATCAGGGTGGGACAGGCGAGCTCCTACGAGCAGTACTTC.

This clonotype was detected many times. The rearrangement joins TRBV9 to TRBJ1-5; D possibly corresponds to TRBD1 (5 bases). This CDR3 is 16 amino acids long. Germline lookup yields CDR1 SGDLS and CDR2 YYNGEE. Deletions cut 3 bases from V and 5 bases from J, with 18 bases between. CDR3 DNA sequence: TGTGCCAGCAGCGCTGGGAGGGGATACCGGGATCAGCCCCAGCATTTT. It is translated as CASSAGRGYRDQPQHF.

Only one count was recorded for this clonotype. The junction departs from the called germline gene at one end, perhaps through a read error. V gene TRBV7-6 combines with J gene TRBJ2-2; D gene ambiguous. From germline, CDR1 is SGHVS and CDR2 FNYEAQ. There are 15 residues in the CDR3. For the CDR3, the DNA is TGTGCCAGCAGCTTAGCGAGAGCGAACACTGGGGAGCTGTTTTTT. Translation: CASSLARANTGELFF.

About this clonotype: No DNA is shown, since the ends of the CDR3 on it are uncertain; the CDR3 is the one TCRdb lists. The chain links TRBV7-2 to TRBJ2-5; TRBD1 was called by the table and not checked on the DNA. Germline CDR1 SGHTA, CDR2 FQGNSA. Counting both end residues, the CDR3 totals 21 amino acids. CDR3 in amino acids: CASSFYICSAVGWSAQETQYF.

The rearrangement uses TRBV2 and TRBJ2-5, with 9 bases fitting TRBD1. V shed 4 bases and J 5 bases; nucleotides not matched to a gene: 5. Germline loops: CDR1 SNHLY, CDR2 FYNNEI. CDR3 size: 14 residues. The CDR3 DNA reads TGTGCCAGCAGTGCAGGGACAGGGTCCGAGACCCAGTACTTC. Its translation is CASSAGTGSETQYF.

The table lists this clonotype with many counts. The rearrangement uses TRBV5-5 and TRBJ2-5, with 8 bases fitting TRBD2. Germline V lookup: CDR1 SGHKS, CDR2 YYEKEE (reference sequence). The junction had 12 bases not matched to a gene; V was cut back by 4 bases and J by 4 bases. CDR3 length: 16 residues. CDR3 in amino acids: CASSDLIAGTLETQYF. The CDR3 coding sequence is TGTGCCAGCAGCGATCTCATAGCGGGAACCCTAGAGACCCAGTACTTC. Full variable domain (outside the CDR3, taken from reference TRBV5-5 and TRBJ2-5): DAGVTQSPTHLIKTRGQQVTLRCSPISGHKSVSWYQQVLGQGPQFIFQYYEKEERGRGNFPDRFSARQFPNYSSELNVNALLLGDSALYLCASSDLIAGTLETQYFGPGTRLLVL.

This clonotype was seen more than once but under ten times. The chain uses TRBV28 and TRBJ2-7, with 13 bases that match TRBD2. CDR3 length equals 16 residues. CDR1 MDHEN and CDR2 SYDVKM come from the germline V gene. Trimming at V came to 5 bases and at J to 5 bases, leaving 9 bases not matched to a gene. The CDR3 sequence is CASSPLQLAGGHEQYF. Written as DNA, the CDR3 is TGTGCCAGCAGTCCCCTCCAACTAGCGGGAGGGCACGAGCAGTACTTC. Looking up the rest from reference TRBV28 and TRBJ2-7 gives the full variable domain: DVKVTQSSRYLVKRTGEKVFLECVQDMDHENMFWYRQDPGLGLRLIYFSYDVKMKEKGDIPEGYSVSREKKERFSLILESASTNQTSMYLCASSPLQLAGGHEQYFGPGTRLTVT.

This clonotype was counted a few times. The chain links TRBV24-1 to TRBJ2-5; 10 bases fit TRBD1. Germline V gene sequence: CDR1 KGHDR, CDR2 SFDVKD. This CDR3 contains 15 residues. Trimming removed 4 bases from V and 4 bases from J; junction bases left unmatched: 5. The CDR3 DNA sequence: TGTGCCACCAGTGAAGGGACAGGGGATGGAGAGACCCAGTACTTC. It codes for CATSEGTGDGETQYF.

The gene calls are TRBV9 and TRBJ1-6; D unclear. V was trimmed by 2 bases and J by 7 bases, leaving 16 bases between them. CDR1 and CDR2 (germline): SGDLS, YYNGEE. CDR3 length equals 16 residues. In DNA form, the CDR3 reads TGTGCCAGCAGCGTCGGCCCAGGACGGACGAATTCACCCCTCCACTTT. Its protein is CASSVGPGRTNSPLHF.

In this sample, this clonotype turned up many times. The J gene is TRBJ1-2, the V gene TRBV10-3, with 7 bases lining up with TRBD1. CDR1 and CDR2 from the germline V gene are ENHRY and SYGVKD. With V trimmed by 2 bases and J by 6 bases, 6 bases remained unmatched. This CDR3 comprises 14 residues. DNA of the CDR3: TGTGCCATCAGTGAGGGGTGGGACAGAAATGGCTACACCTTC. Its translation is CAISEGWDRNGYTF.

The rearrangement joins TRBV10-2 to TRBJ1-1, with a tentative D call TRBD1 (5 bases). The ends were cut back, 3 bases at V and 3 bases at J, with 29 bases in the middle. Germline V lookup: CDR1 WSHSY, CDR2 SAAADI. CDR3 length: 20 amino acids. The chain's CDR3 is CASSDLYADTGGVADTEAFF. The DNA of the CDR3 is TGCGCCAGCAGTGACCTCTATGCGGACACAGGAGGGGTGGCAGACACTGAAGCTTTCTTT.

This clonotype was recorded a few times. This chain uses TRBV2 with TRBJ2-5, with 7 nucleotides matching TRBD1. The CDR3 runs 13 residues. Germline lookup yields CDR1 SNHLY and CDR2 FYNNEI. Trimming removed 4 bases from V and 4 bases from J; junction bases left unmatched: 3. For the CDR3, the DNA is TGTGCCAGCAGTGGGACAGGTGGAGAGACCCAGTACTTC. Translation gives CASSGTGGETQYF.

The V gene is TRBV11-2, the J gene TRBJ1-2; D ambiguous. The CDR3 is 13 residues long. The germline CDR1 and CDR2 sequences are SGHAT and FQNNGV. Trimming took off 2 bases at V and 6 bases at J, with 10 bases between the two ends. CDR3 residues: CASSLQPRDGYTF. CDR3 DNA: TGTGCCAGCAGCTTACAGCCTAGAGATGGCTACACCTTC.

The rearrangement uses TRBV11-2 and TRBJ1-1, with D unresolved. The CDR3 loop spans 14 amino acids. Germline V gives CDR1 SGHAT, CDR2 FQNNGV. Deletions cut 5 bases from V and 0 bases from J, with 10 bases between. The CDR3 nucleotides read TGTGCCAGCAGCCAAGAGCTGATGAACACTGAAGCTTTCTTT. Translating gives CASSQELMNTEAFF. Full variable domain (remainder filled in from reference TRBV11-2 and TRBJ1-1): EAGVAQSPRYKIIEKRQSVAFWCNPISGHATLYWYQQILGQGPKLLIQFQNNGVVDDSQLPKDRFSAERLKGVDSTLKIQPAKLEDSAVYLCASSQELMNTEAFFGQGTRLTVV.

V and J are TRBV15 and TRBJ1-2; tentatively, D is TRBD1 (5 bases). This CDR3 is built from 15 residues. Trimming removed 5 bases at V and 2 bases at J, with 15 bases between. The V gene's germline CDR1 is LNHNV and CDR2 YYDKDF (reference sequence). The CDR3 coding sequence is TGTGCCACCAGCCCTACTGGGGGGACCAACTATGGCTACACCTTC. Its translation is CATSPTGGTNYGYTF.

On this clonotype: Germline and junction disagree at one end, which may indicate a read error. The J gene is TRBJ2-6, the V gene TRBV5-1; no clear D gene. CDR1 is SGHRS, CDR2 YFSETQ, per germline. This CDR3 is built from 13 residues. Here the CDR3 DNA reads TGCGCCAGCAGCTTGGTCGGGCCGAACACTGAAGCTTTC. It codes for CASSLVGPNTEAF.

The chain combines TRBV7-2 with TRBJ1-4; the D gene is possibly TRBD1 (6 bases). CDR1 and CDR2 from the germline V gene are SGHTA and FQGNSA. The germline V and J ends were trimmed by 4 bases and 8 bases, with 11 bases remaining between them. CDR3 length: 13 amino acids. CDR3 in DNA: TGTGCCAGCAGCTCCAGGGGTGGGGAAAAACTGTTTTTT. This translates into CASSSRGGEKLFF.

This clonotype was picked up one time. The CDR3 carries no conserved terminal phenylalanine or tryptophan, so it likely arises from a read error. The limits of the CDR3 on the DNA are not certain, so only TCRdb's listed CDR3 is given. The chain links TRBV7-9 to TRBJ1-6. Ends included, the CDR3 has 14 residues. Germline assignment: CDR1 SEHNR and CDR2 FQNEAQ (reference sequence). CDR3 in amino acids: CASSSGVGNSPLQS.

This clonotype occurred many times. The chain has TRBV29-1 and TRBJ1-2, with no clear D. The CDR3 contains 13 residues. Germline V gives CDR1 SQVTM, CDR2 ANQGSEA. V lost 5 bases and J lost 4, with 14 bases in between. Written as DNA, the CDR3 is TGCAGCGTTAAGAGCAACTTGGGCTATGGCTACACCTTC. Protein sequence: CSVKSNLGYGYTF.

This clonotype was seen at least ten times. The V call is TRBV10-2, the J call TRBJ2-7, with a tentative D call TRBD1 (6 bases). The germline gives CDR1 WSHSY, CDR2 SAAADI. The CDR3 runs 14 residues. V was trimmed by 2 bases and J by 3 bases, leaving 11 bases between them. In DNA, the CDR3 is TGCGCCAGCAGTGAGGGGCAGGGGAACTACGAGCAGTACTTC. This codes for CASSEGQGNYEQYF.